The 21 T cell receptor beta chains below were found in one sample sequenced in a study of cytomegalovirus exposure and HLA in healthy donors. The PCR made use of 60 Vbeta and 13 Jbeta primers. The method was immunoSEQ multiplex PCR; TCRdb's version includes in-frame clones alone and lacks a portion of them. In the table there are 100,000 to 150,000 clones, roughly 84% of which are singletons. The source material was PBMCs. The receptors originated from a woman in her late teens or twenties in good health and CMV-seropositive.

The V and J genes are TRBV11-2 and TRBJ2-5, with TRBD1 identical over 10 bases. The DNA matches TRBJ2-7 better at its end, which makes the J call doubtful. From germline, CDR1 is SGHAT and CDR2 FQNNGV. This CDR3 is 15 amino acids long. CDR3 protein: CASSFRDRGSYEQYF. CDR3 bases: TGTGCCAGCAGCTTCCGGGACAGGGGTAGTTACGAGCAGTACTTC.

The chain is built from TRBV7-9 and TRBJ1-3, with unresolved D. Germline V gives CDR1 SEHNR, CDR2 FQNEAQ (reference sequence). V gave up 1 base and J gave up 0 bases, with 10 bases separating them. CDR3 length equals 16 residues. CDR3 loop: CASSLDQNLSGNTIYF. CDR3 in DNA: TGTGCCAGCAGCTTAGACCAGAACCTCTCTGGAAACACCATATATTTT. The whole variable domain, filled in from reference TRBV7-9 and TRBJ1-3, reads DTGVSQNPRHKITKRGQNVTFRCDPISEHNRLYWYRQTLGQGPEFLTYFQNEAQLEKSRLLSDRFSAERPKGSFSTLEIQRTEQGDSAMYLCASSLDQNLSGNTIYFGEGSWLTVV.

This clone was counted once. V is TRBV4-1 and J is TRBJ1-2; a weak D match, TRBD1 (6 bases). Germline assignment: CDR1 MGHRA and CDR2 YSYEKL. The V end was cut by 0 bases, the J end by 3 bases, with 11 bases between. This CDR3 is built from 15 residues. The CDR3 sequence: CASSQEEGDYYGYTF. The CDR3 nucleotides read TGCGCCAGCAGCCAAGAAGAGGGGGATTACTATGGCTACACCTTC.

The CDR3 bases are TGTGCCAGTATTTCGGGCACTGAAGCTTTCTTT. It specifies CASISGTEAFF. The chain carries TRBV7-9 and TRBJ1-1; no reliable D call. V lost 9 bases and J 4 bases, leaving 9 bases between the germline ends. The CDR3 consists of 11 residues. Per the germline V gene, CDR1 is SEHNR and CDR2 is FQNEAQ (reference sequence). The variable domain in full, with the rest retrieved from reference TRBV7-9 and TRBJ1-1, is DTGVSQNPRHKITKRGQNVTFRCDPISEHNRLYWYRQTLGQGPEFLTYFQNEAQLEKSRLLSDRFSAERPKGSFSTLEIQRTEQGDSAMYLCASISGTEAFFGQGTRLTVV.

The chain has TRBV2 and TRBJ2-5; 13 bases align to TRBD2. Germline lookup yields CDR1 SNHLY and CDR2 FYNNEI. The CDR3 length is 17 residues. The ends lost 6 bases at V and 1 base at J; junction bases unmatched: 8. The CDR3 reads CASRRGTSGVIQETQYF. In DNA, the CDR3 is TGTGCCAGCAGACGTGGGACTAGCGGGGTGATCCAAGAGACCCAGTACTTC.

The CDR3 here is CASSRQGWDTGELFF. CDR3 nucleotides: TGTGCCAGCAGCCGTCAGGGGTGGGACACCGGGGAGCTGTTTTTT. The chain links TRBV11-2 to TRBJ2-2; tentatively, D is TRBD1 (6 bases). V lost 5 bases and J 3 bases, leaving 13 bases between the germline ends. Germline CDR1 and CDR2: SGHAT and FQNNGV. The CDR3 length is 15 residues.

The chain links TRBV4-1 to TRBJ1-3; D unclear. In germline, CDR1 is MGHRA, CDR2 YSYEKL. This CDR3 has 14 residues. V shed 4 bases and J shed 8 bases, with 15 bases lying between them. CDR3: CASSPGYGRYTIYF. DNA of the CDR3: TGCGCCAGCAGCCCCGGGTATGGTCGGTACACCATATATTTT.

This clone turned up a few times. The CDR3 region is CASSLRGLENNEQFF. The CDR3 bases are TGTGCCAGCAGCCTACGGGGATTGGAGAACAATGAGCAGTTCTTC. The J gene is TRBJ2-1, the V gene TRBV4-2; tentative D call: TRBD2 (5 bases). Germline CDR1 reads LGHNA; CDR2 reads YNFKEQ. The CDR3 spans 15 residues. Trimming removed 4 bases from V and 5 bases from J, with 15 bases in between.

The chain links TRBV6-1 to TRBJ2-7, with a weak D call TRBD1 (6 bases). CDR1 and CDR2 from the germline V gene are MNHNS and SASEGT. The V gene lost 2 bases and the J gene lost 0 bases, with 8 bases spanning the gap. CDR3 length equals 14 residues. The CDR3 DNA reads TGTGCCAGCAGTGAAACAGGGAGCTCCTACGAGCAGTACTTC. Its translation is CASSETGSSYEQYF.

This CDR3 is CAWTAEFYYSNQPQHF. The CDR3, as DNA: TGTGCCTGGACGGCGGAGTTTTATTATAGCAATCAGCCCCAGCATTTT. J is TRBJ1-5 and V is TRBV30, with D uncertain. Germline V gene sequence: CDR1 GTSNPN, CDR2 SVGIG (reference sequence). V was shortened by 4 bases and J by 0 bases, with 16 bases between the two germline ends. CDR3 length equals 16 residues.

The V call is TRBV7-9, the J call TRBJ2-5; D may be TRBD2 (6 bases). The J call may be mistaken, given a closer DNA end match to TRBJ2-7. This CDR3 region has 15 residues. Germline V lookup: CDR1 SEHNR, CDR2 FQNEAQ (reference sequence). The CDR3 protein is CASSFYLGGVNEQYF. DNA for the CDR3: TGTGCCAGCAGCTTCTACCTGGGCGGGGTCAACGAGCAGTACTTC.

The chain employs TRBV27 and TRBJ2-7; 12 nucleotides agree with TRBD1. The V segment lost 5 bases and the J segment 4 bases; nucleotides outside the gene matches: 6. CDR1 and CDR2 (germline): MNHEY, SMNVEV (reference sequence). This CDR3 has 15 residues. This CDR3 is CASSPWGQGAYEQYF. CDR3 sequence (DNA): TGTGCCAGCAGTCCATGGGGACAGGGGGCTTACGAGCAGTACTTC.

This rearrangement joins TRBV7-2 to TRBJ2-3; a weak D match, TRBD1 (6 bases). Germline CDR1 and CDR2: SGHTA and FQGNSA. The CDR3 totals 14 residues. Trimming took 5 bases from V and 5 from J, leaving 14 bases between them. The CDR3 loop reads CASSGMGAGDTQYF. CDR3 bases: TGTGCCAGCAGCGGAATGGGGGCCGGAGATACGCAGTATTTT.

This clone has just one count. This rearrangement joins TRBV9 to TRBJ1-6; 9 nucleotides match TRBD1. Unmatched junction bases numbered 4, after V lost 2 bases and J lost 10 bases. The length of the CDR3 is 14 residues. Germline values: CDR1 SGDLS, CDR2 YYNGEE. CDR3 in amino acids: CASSVGQGMSPLHF. As DNA, the CDR3 is TGTGCCAGCAGCGTGGGACAGGGTATGTCACCCCTCCACTTT.

The V call is TRBV13, the J call TRBJ2-1; 8 bases line up with TRBD2. V was pared by 7 bases and J by 1 base, with 6 bases of the junction left unmatched. This CDR3 has 15 amino acids. The germline gives CDR1 PRHDT, CDR2 FYEKMQ (reference sequence). The DNA for the CDR3 is TGTGCCAGCAACACAAGACTAGCGTCCTACAATGAGCAGTTCTTC. Residues: CASNTRLASYNEQFF. Supplemented by reference TRBV13 and TRBJ2-1, the full variable domain reads AAGVIQSPRHLIKEKRETATLKCYPIPRHDTVYWYQQGPGQDPQFLISFYEKMQSDKGSIPDRFSAQQFSDYHSELNMSSLELGDSALYFCASNTRLASYNEQFFGPGTRLTVL.

The chain uses TRBV6-1 and TRBJ2-3, with D unresolved. This CDR3 comprises 14 residues. V lost 4 bases to trimming and J lost 4 bases, with 12 bases between them. Germline CDR1 reads MNHNS; CDR2 reads SASEGT. As DNA, the CDR3 is TGTGCCAGCAGTGCCAGTCGGGTCGCAGATACGCAGTATTTT. Amino acid sequence: CASSASRVADTQYF.

The rearrangement links TRBV18 to TRBJ2-4, with 9 nucleotides matching TRBD1. J was trimmed by 1 base and V by 6 bases; bases with no gene match: 10. The CDR3 runs 17 residues. Germline values: CDR1 KGHSH, CDR2 LQKENI. Here the CDR3 DNA reads TGTGCCAGCTCGGAACTACAGGGGGCTCAGGCCAAAAACATTCAGTACTTC. It encodes CASSELQGAQAKNIQYF.

The V call is TRBV25-1, the J call TRBJ2-3; no clear D gene. CDR1 and CDR2 from the germline V gene are MGHDK and SYGVNS. CDR3 length: 14 residues. V shed 2 bases and J shed 2 bases, with 8 bases lying between them. The CDR3 loop is CASSEGGNTDTQYF. CDR3 DNA: TGTGCCAGCAGTGAAGGCGGAAACACAGATACGCAGTATTTT.

V and J are TRBV19 and TRBJ2-3; 9 bases fit TRBD2. The CDR3 runs to 17 residues. The trim removed 4 bases at V and 7 bases at J, leaving 15 bases unmatched. The germline V gene has CDR1 LNHDA and CDR2 SQIVND (reference sequence). Written as DNA, the CDR3 is TGTGCCAGTAGTAGGACTAGCGCCACCGCCCGCTTAAATACGCAGTATTTT. Amino acid sequence: CASSRTSATARLNTQYF.

The chain joins TRBV4-1 to TRBJ2-3; the D is unclear. V lost 4 bases, J lost 6 bases, and 8 bases lay in between. Germline values: CDR1 MGHRA, CDR2 YSYEKL. The CDR3 loop spans 12 amino acids. Here the CDR3 DNA reads TGCGCCAGCAGCCCAGACGGGGATACGCAGTATTTT. Translated: CASSPDGDTQYF.

The rearrangement links TRBV29-1 to TRBJ1-1; TRBD1 aligns across 8 bases. The CDR3 contains 12 residues. With 7 bases clipped from V and 6 bases from J, the junction kept 7 bases outside the gene matches. Germline-derived CDR1 and CDR2 are SQVTM and ANQGSEA. Here the CDR3 DNA reads TGCAGCGCTATCCCGACAGGGGCTGAAGCTTTCTTT. Translated: CSAIPTGAEAFF.